This passage covers 5 T cell receptor beta chains from one sample sequenced in a study of OX40 agonist ivuxolimab in advanced cancers. The table came from immunoSEQ multiplex PCR; TCRdb's copy has only in-frame clones and leaves some out. The table records approximately 100,000 clones, roughly 87% of them present only once. The source material was CD4+ or CD8+ T cells sorted from blood, sampled in a trial of the OX40 agonist ivuxolimab. The receptor set was obtained from an adult with an advanced solid tumor such as melanoma, head and neck, liver or kidney cancer.

This clone was seen a few times. The genes are TRBV2 and TRBJ2-3; D could derive from TRBD1 or TRBD2 (5 bases each). Trimming took off 10 bases at V and 6 bases at J, with 26 bases between the two ends. This CDR3 is built from 16 residues. Germline CDR1 is SNHLY and CDR2 is FYNNEI. CDR3 sequence (DNA): TGTGCCACGACAGCGGTGGCGATCCCGGGGTCGGATACGCAGTATTTT. It translates to CATTAVAIPGSDTQYF. The whole variable domain, filled in from reference TRBV2 and TRBJ2-3, reads EPEVTQTPSHQVTQMGQEVILRCVPISNHLYFYWYRQILGQKVEFLVSFYNNEISEKSEIFDDQFSVERPDGSNFTLKIRSTKLEDSAMYFCATTAVAIPGSDTQYFGPGTRLTVL.

The chain uses TRBV9 and TRBJ2-5; weak D call: TRBD2 (6 bases). With the DNA end fitting TRBJ2-7 better, the J assignment may be wrong. Germline CDR1 and CDR2: SGDLS and YYNGEE. The CDR3 covers 15 residues. The CDR3 nucleotides read TGTGCCAGCAGCCCTCGGTGGGAGGCGGGCTACGAGCAGTACTTC. As protein: CASSPRWEAGYEQYF.

The chain has TRBV7-2 and TRBJ2-5; D is ambiguous. V was pared by 5 bases and J by 1 base, with 11 bases between. Germline CDR1 and CDR2: SGHTA and FQGNSA. CDR3 length: 14 amino acids. CDR3 sequence reads: CASSPDGPQETQYF. DNA of the CDR3: TGTGCCAGCAGCCCCGACGGACCCCAAGAGACCCAGTACTTC.

The gene calls are TRBV7-9 and TRBJ2-1; D may correspond to TRBD1 or TRBD2 (5 bases each). V was trimmed by 1 base and J by 8 bases, leaving 15 bases between them. This CDR3 contains 15 residues. Per the germline V gene, CDR1 is SEHNR and CDR2 is FQNEAQ (reference sequence). CDR3 amino acids: CASSLVRGNADEQFF. CDR3 DNA sequence: TGTGCCAGCAGCTTAGTTCGGGGCAATGCCGATGAGCAGTTCTTC.

The chain combines TRBV9 with TRBJ1-1; D is uncertain. Germline V gene data show CDR1 as SGDLS and CDR2 as YYNGEE. V lost 0 bases and J lost 5, with 17 bases in between. This CDR3 is 16 amino acids long. In nucleotides, the CDR3 is TGTGCCAGCAGCGTAGATCACGGTCGTTGGGGTACTGAAGCTTTCTTT. This sequence encodes CASSVDHGRWGTEAFF. Based on the CDR3 plus reference TRBV9 and TRBJ1-1, the full variable domain is DSGVTQTPKHLITATGQRVTLRCSPRSGDLSVYWYQQSLDQGLQFLIQYYNGEERAKGNILERFSAQQFPDLHSELNLSSLELGDSALYFCASSVDHGRWGTEAFFGQGTRLTVV.